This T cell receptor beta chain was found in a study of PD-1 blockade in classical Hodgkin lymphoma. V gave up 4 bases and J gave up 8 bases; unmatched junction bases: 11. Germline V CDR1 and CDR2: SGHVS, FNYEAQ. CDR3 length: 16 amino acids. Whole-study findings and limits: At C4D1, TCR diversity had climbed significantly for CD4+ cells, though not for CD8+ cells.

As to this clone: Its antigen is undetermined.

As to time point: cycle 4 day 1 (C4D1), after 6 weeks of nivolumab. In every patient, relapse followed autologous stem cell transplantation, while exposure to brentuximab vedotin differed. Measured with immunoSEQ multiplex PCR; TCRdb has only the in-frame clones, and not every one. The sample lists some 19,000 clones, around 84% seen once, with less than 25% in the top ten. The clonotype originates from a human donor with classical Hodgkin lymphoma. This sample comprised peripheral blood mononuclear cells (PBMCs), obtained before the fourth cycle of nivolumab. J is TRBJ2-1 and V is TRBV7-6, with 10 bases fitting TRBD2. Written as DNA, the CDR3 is TGTGCCAGCAGCTCCATGTCTAGCGGGAGCGTCCATGAGCAGTTCTTC. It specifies CASSSMSSGSVHEQFF.